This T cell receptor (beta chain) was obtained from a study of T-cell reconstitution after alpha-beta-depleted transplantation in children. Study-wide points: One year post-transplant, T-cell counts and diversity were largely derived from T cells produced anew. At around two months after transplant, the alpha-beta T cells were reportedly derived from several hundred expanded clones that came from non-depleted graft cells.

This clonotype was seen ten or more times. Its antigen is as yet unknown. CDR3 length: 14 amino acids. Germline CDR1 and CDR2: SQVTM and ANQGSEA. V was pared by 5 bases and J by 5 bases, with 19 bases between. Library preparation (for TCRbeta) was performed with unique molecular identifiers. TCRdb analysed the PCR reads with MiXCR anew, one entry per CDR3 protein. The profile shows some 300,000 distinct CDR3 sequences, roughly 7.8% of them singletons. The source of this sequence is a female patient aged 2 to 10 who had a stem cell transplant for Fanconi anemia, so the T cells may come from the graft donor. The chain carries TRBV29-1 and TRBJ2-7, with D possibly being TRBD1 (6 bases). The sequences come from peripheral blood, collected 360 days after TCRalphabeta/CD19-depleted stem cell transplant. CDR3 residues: CSVRVLQGSDEQYF. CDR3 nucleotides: TGCAGCGTTCGGGTTTTGCAGGGGAGCGACGAGCAGTACTTC.